This TCR beta chain was identified during a study of CD8 T cells in ankylosing spondylitis. Trimming removed 2 bases from V and 4 bases from J, with 6 bases in between. This CDR3 is 13 amino acids long. Germline CDR1 is SEHNR and CDR2 is FQNEAQ (reference sequence). General study findings and limits: In ankylosing spondylitis blood, a motif of several highly homologous TCR beta variants appeared characteristic. Disease-linked clones bore a CD8+ phenotype and were relatively rare in peripheral blood.

About this clonotype: Its antigen is currently unknown.

TCRdb reanalysed the 5' RACE reads using MiXCR and keeps one entry per CDR3 protein. The table includes roughly 220,000 distinct CDR3 sequences, around 18% detected once. The gene calls are TRBV7-9 and TRBJ2-1, with D unclear. This receptor was obtained from a male donor with ankylosing spondylitis. The sample taken for sequencing was blood, either unsorted or a sorted T cell fraction (not recorded which). The CDR3, as DNA: TGTGCCAGCAGCTTAACAGAATACAATGAGCAGTTCTTC. Translating gives CASSLTEYNEQFF.